Listed here are 16 T cell receptor beta chains from one sample, sequenced in a study of cytomegalovirus exposure and HLA in healthy donors. Vbeta (60) and Jbeta (13) primers were used in the PCR. Sequencing was performed with immunoSEQ multiplex PCR; in TCRdb, only in-frame clones are kept and a portion is missing. The sample consists of 100,000 to 150,000 clones, roughly a tenth of them appearing once. Sequenced material: PBMCs. The receptors stem from a woman under 30 in good health and CMV-seropositive.

The chain recombines TRBV6-5 with TRBJ2-5; D is uncertain. CDR1 and CDR2 (germline): MNHEY, SVGAGI. V was cut by 0 bases and J by 5 bases, with 16 bases left in between. The CDR3 has 16 residues. CDR3 nucleotides: TGTGCCAGCAGTTACTCGATTTCATCAGGTTTTGAGACCCAGTACTTC. It encodes CASSYSISSGFETQYF.

This clone was picked up a small number of times. This chain uses TRBV2 with TRBJ1-2; 8 nucleotides match TRBD1. This CDR3 spans 13 amino acids. CDR1 is SNHLY and CDR2 is FYNNEI in the germline V gene. V shed 5 bases and J 6 bases; nucleotides not matched to a gene: 5. CDR3 bases: TGTGCCAGCAGTACGGACAGGGTAGATGGCTACACCTTC. Translating gives CASSTDRVDGYTF.

This clone was seen a handful of times. The J gene is TRBJ2-1, the V gene TRBV28, with 10 positions matching TRBD1. With 7 bases clipped from V and 4 bases from J, the junction kept 4 bases outside the gene matches. The CDR3 contains 14 residues. Germline assignment: CDR1 MDHEN and CDR2 SYDVKM. The CDR3 reads CASIGQGGYNEQFF. CDR3 in DNA: TGTGCCAGCATCGGACAGGGGGGTTACAATGAGCAGTTCTTC.

This sequence joins TRBV20-1 and TRBJ1-5; D gene ambiguous. Germline V CDR1 and CDR2: DFQATT, SNEGSKA (reference sequence). This CDR3 has 11 amino acids. The germline V and J ends were trimmed by 7 bases and 0 bases, with 4 bases remaining between them. CDR3 amino acids: CSVRSNQPQHF. In DNA, the CDR3 is TGCAGTGTCCGTAGCAATCAGCCCCAGCATTTT.

This clone was detected only a few times. The V and J genes are TRBV6-5 and TRBJ2-7; possibly TRBD2 for D (5 bases). This CDR3 region has 13 residues. Germline V gene sequence: CDR1 MNHEY, CDR2 SVGAGI. V lost 0 bases to trimming and J lost 9 bases, with 12 bases between them. The CDR3 loop reads CASSYSGVSSQYF. For the CDR3, the DNA is TGTGCCAGCAGTTACTCCGGGGTGTCTTCGCAGTACTTC.

This clone was seen a handful of times. This chain connects TRBV5-6 to TRBJ2-1, with 9 bases fitting TRBD2. CDR1 is SGHDT and CDR2 is YYEEEE in the germline V gene. With 2 bases clipped from V and 7 bases from J, the junction kept 10 bases outside the gene matches. The CDR3 extends over 16 amino acids. The CDR3 reads CASSFFSGSGKNEQFF. CDR3 bases: TGTGCCAGCAGCTTCTTTAGCGGGAGCGGTAAGAATGAGCAGTTCTTC.

The chain couples TRBV10-3 to TRBJ2-5; 8 nucleotides match TRBD1. The V segment lost 5 bases and the J segment 5 bases; nucleotides outside the gene matches: 7. The V gene's germline CDR1 is ENHRY and CDR2 SYGVKD. The CDR3 is 14 residues long. The CDR3 loop is CAISKGQVEETQYF. The DNA for the CDR3 is TGTGCCATCAGTAAGGGACAGGTAGAGGAGACCCAGTACTTC.

This clone was seen a handful of times. The chain is built from TRBV10-2 and TRBJ2-7; 8 nucleotides line up with TRBD2. Germline CDR1 is WSHSY and CDR2 is SAAADI. V was clipped by 0 bases and J by 4 bases; unmatched bases: 2. This CDR3 has 14 residues. As DNA, the CDR3 is TGCGCCAGCAGTGAGTCGGCTAGCGGGTACGAGCAGTACTTC. Protein product: CASSESASGYEQYF.

V usage is TRBV30 and J usage is TRBJ1-1; TRBD1 agrees at 7 bases. The germline gives CDR1 GTSNPN, CDR2 SVGIG (reference sequence). Germline trimming cut 3 bases from V and 8 bases from J; bases unmatched to any gene: 3. The CDR3 loop spans 11 amino acids. CDR3 DNA sequence: TGTGCCTGGAGGCAGGGGGGAGAAGCTTTCTTT. Translated, it gives CAWRQGGEAFF.

V usage is TRBV6-5 and J usage is TRBJ1-2, with D maybe TRBD1 (6 bases). The V end was cut by 4 bases, the J end by 6 bases, with 12 bases between. CDR3 size: 13 residues. Germline V gene lookup returns CDR1 MNHEY and CDR2 SVGAGI. CDR3 amino acids: CASSSPQGNGYTF. Written as DNA, the CDR3 is TGTGCCAGCAGTTCACCCCAGGGGAATGGCTACACCTTC.

This chain joins TRBV7-3 and TRBJ2-2, with D tentatively TRBD1 (5 bases). CDR1 is SGHTA, CDR2 FQGTGA, per germline. V shed 0 bases and J shed 3 bases, with 11 bases lying between them. This CDR3 has 16 residues. CDR3 loop: CASSLTVGRDTGELFF. CDR3 sequence (DNA): TGTGCCAGCAGCTTAACGGTGGGGCGAGACACCGGGGAGCTGTTTTTT.

This chain connects TRBV7-2 to TRBJ2-3, with 14 bases aligning to TRBD2. V trimming: 5 bases; J trimming: 6 bases; junction bases outside the gene matches: 10. CDR3 length: 17 amino acids. Germline V CDR1 and CDR2: SGHTA, FQGNSA. Here the CDR3 reads CASSIPRLAGGRDTQYF. The DNA for the CDR3 is TGTGCCAGCAGCATACCGAGACTAGCGGGAGGGCGGGATACGCAGTATTTT.

V gene TRBV6-4 combines with J gene TRBJ1-4; D ambiguous. This CDR3 has 13 amino acids. V lost 0 bases, J lost 8 bases, and 7 bases lay in between. CDR1 and CDR2 from the germline V gene are MRHNA and SNTAGT. As DNA, the CDR3 is TGTGCCAGCAGTGACTCGAGGAAAGAAAAACTGTTTTTT. Residues: CASSDSRKEKLFF.

The table lists this clone with a few counts. The chain carries TRBV4-1 and TRBJ1-1; tentatively, D is TRBD1 (5 bases). The CDR3 spans 14 residues. V shed 5 bases and J shed 7 bases, with 17 bases lying between them. Germline CDR1 and CDR2: MGHRA and YSYEKL. The CDR3 spells CASSSLIREDEAFF. The CDR3 DNA follows: TGCGCCAGCAGCTCATTAATCAGGGAGGATGAAGCTTTCTTT.

This clone was observed a handful of times. This chain joins TRBV13 and TRBJ2-2; TRBD2 matches at 15 bases. Germline lookup yields CDR1 PRHDT and CDR2 FYEKMQ (reference sequence). The J segment lost 7 bases and the V segment lost 5 bases, leaving 8 bases of the junction unmatched. The CDR3 is made up of 17 amino acids. In DNA form, the CDR3 reads TGTGCCAGCAGCCCCTGGACTAGCGGGAGGGTCGGCGGGGAGCTGTTTTTT. The encoded protein is CASSPWTSGRVGGELFF.

This chain links TRBV7-9 with TRBJ1-1; TRBD1 matches 8 bases. The J segment lost 4 bases and the V segment lost 5 bases, leaving 6 bases of the junction unmatched. The CDR3 has 14 residues. Germline V lookup: CDR1 SEHNR, CDR2 FQNEAQ (reference sequence). The DNA for the CDR3 is TGTGCCAGCAGCCGACAACAGGGGGTCACTGAAGCTTTCTTT. Encoded protein: CASSRQQGVTEAFF. The whole variable domain, remainder taken from reference TRBV7-9 and TRBJ1-1, is DTGVSQNPRHKITKRGQNVTFRCDPISEHNRLYWYRQTLGQGPEFLTYFQNEAQLEKSRLLSDRFSAERPKGSFSTLEIQRTEQGDSAMYLCASSRQQGVTEAFFGQGTRLTVV.